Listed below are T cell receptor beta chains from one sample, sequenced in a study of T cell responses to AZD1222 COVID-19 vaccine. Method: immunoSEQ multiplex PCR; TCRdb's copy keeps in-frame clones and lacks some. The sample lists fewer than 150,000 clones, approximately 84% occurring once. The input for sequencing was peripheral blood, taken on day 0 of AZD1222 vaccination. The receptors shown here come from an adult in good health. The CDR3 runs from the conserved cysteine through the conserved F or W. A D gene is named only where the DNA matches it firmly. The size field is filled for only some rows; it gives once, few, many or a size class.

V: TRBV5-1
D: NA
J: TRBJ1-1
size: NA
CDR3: CASSLGPAKNTEAFF
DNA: TGCGCCAGCAGCTTGGGGCCAGCTAAGAACACTGAAGCTTTCTTT

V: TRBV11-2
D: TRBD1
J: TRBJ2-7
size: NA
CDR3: CASSFDRGTVYEQYF
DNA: TGTGCCAGCAGCTTCGACAGGGGTACCGTGTACGAGCAGTACTTC

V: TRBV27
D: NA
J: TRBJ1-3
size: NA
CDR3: CASSFTGSSGNTIYF
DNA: TGTGCCAGCAGTTTCACAGGCTCCTCTGGAAACACCATATATTTT

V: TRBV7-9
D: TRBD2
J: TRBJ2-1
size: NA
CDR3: CASSLASGNYNEQFF
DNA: TGTGCCAGCAGCTTGGCTAGCGGGAACTACAATGAGCAGTTCTTC

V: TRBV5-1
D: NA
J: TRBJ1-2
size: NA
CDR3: CASSHTNTGNRGGYTF
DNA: TGCGCCAGCAGCCACACTAATACAGGGAATAGAGGTGGCTACACCTTC

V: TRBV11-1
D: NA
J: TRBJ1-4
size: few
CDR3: CASSLGQNEKLFF
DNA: TGTGCCAGCAGCTTAGGACAGAATGAAAAACTGTTTTTT

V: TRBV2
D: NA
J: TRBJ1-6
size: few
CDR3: CASRRPGTTIPLHF
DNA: TGTGCCAGCCGGAGGCCAGGGACCACTATACCCCTCCACTTT

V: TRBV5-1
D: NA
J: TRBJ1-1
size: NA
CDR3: CASSLGTGITEAFF
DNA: TGCGCCAGCAGCTTGGGTACGGGAATCACTGAAGCTTTCTTT

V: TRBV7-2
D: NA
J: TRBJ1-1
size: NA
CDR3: CASSPIQDTGAEAFF
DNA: TGTGCCAGCAGCCCTATACAGGACACGGGGGCTGAAGCTTTCTTT

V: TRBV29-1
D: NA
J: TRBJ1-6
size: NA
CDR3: CSVEDVVVRGLDPLHF
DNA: TGCAGCGTTGAAGATGTGGTAGTTAGAGGGTTGGACCCCCTCCACTTT

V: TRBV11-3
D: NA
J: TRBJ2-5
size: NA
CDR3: CASSTSPGIQETQYF
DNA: TGTGCCAGCAGCACCTCCCCAGGGATACAAGAGACCCAGTACTTC

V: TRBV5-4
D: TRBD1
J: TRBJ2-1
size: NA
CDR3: CASSSGTADNEQFF
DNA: TGTGCCAGCAGCTCCGGGACAGCAGACAATGAGCAGTTCTTC

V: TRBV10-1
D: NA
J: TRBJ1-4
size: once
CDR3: CASSDGIANEKLFF
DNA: TGCGCCAGCAGTGATGGAATCGCTAATGAAAAACTGTTTTTT

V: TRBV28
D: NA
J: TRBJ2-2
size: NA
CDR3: CASRGGMLPGELFF
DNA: TGTGCCAGCAGAGGCGGGATGTTGCCCGGGGAGCTGTTTTTT

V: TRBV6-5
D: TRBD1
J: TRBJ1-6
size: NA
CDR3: CASLRTGRFNSPLHF
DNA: TGTGCCAGCTTGAGGACAGGGCGATTTAATTCACCCCTCCACTTT

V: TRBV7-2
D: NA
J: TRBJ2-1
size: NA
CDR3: CASSSGTVGTEQFF
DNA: TGTGCCAGCAGTTCGGGGACGGTCGGGACTGAGCAGTTCTTC

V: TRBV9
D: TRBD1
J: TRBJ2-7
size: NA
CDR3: CASSAPGQGKTRRSYEQYF
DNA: TGTGCCAGCAGCGCCCCGGGACAGGGGAAGACCCGACGCTCCTACGAGCAGTACTTC

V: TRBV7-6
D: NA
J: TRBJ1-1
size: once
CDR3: CASSLVGPTEAFF
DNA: TGTGCCAGCAGCTTAGTTGGTCCCACTGAAGCTTTCTTT

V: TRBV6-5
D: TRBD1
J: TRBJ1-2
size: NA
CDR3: CASSYLGQMDYGYTF
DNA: TGTGCCAGCAGTTACCTGGGACAGATGGACTATGGCTACACCTTC

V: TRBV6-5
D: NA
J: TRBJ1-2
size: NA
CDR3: CASSDRRGYTF
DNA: TGTGCCAGCAGCGACCGTCGGGGCTACACCTTC

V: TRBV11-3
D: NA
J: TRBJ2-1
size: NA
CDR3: CASSPPPTSVTYNEQFF
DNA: TGTGCCAGCAGCCCGCCACCCACTAGTGTCACCTACAATGAGCAGTTCTTC

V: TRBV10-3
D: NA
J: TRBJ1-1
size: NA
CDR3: CAISESQRNTEAFF
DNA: TGTGCCATCAGTGAGTCTCAACGGAACACTGAAGCTTTCTTT

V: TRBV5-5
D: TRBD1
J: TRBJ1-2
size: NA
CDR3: CASSLGQGTGDYTF
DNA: TGTGCCAGCAGCTTGGGACAGGGCACAGGAGACTACACCTTC

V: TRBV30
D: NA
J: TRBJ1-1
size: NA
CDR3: CAWRRGGTEAFF
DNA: TGTGCCTGGAGGCGGGGGGGCACTGAAGCTTTCTTT

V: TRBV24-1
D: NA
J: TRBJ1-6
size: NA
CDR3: CATSDSVTGGSPLHF
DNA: TGTGCCACCAGTGATTCCGTCACTGGAGGCTCACCCCTCCACTTT

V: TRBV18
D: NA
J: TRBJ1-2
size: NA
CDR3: CASSPLNYGYTF
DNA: TGTGCCAGCTCACCCCTCAACTATGGCTACACCTTC

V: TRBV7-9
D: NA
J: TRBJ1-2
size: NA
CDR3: CASRWGANYGYTF
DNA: TGTGCCAGCAGGTGGGGAGCTAACTATGGCTACACCTTC

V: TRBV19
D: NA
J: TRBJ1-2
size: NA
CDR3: CASRPDRLYGYTF
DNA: TGTGCCAGTAGGCCCGACAGGCTCTATGGCTACACCTTC

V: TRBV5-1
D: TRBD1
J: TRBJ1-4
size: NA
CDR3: CASSATGEEGKLFF
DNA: TGCGCCAGCAGCGCGACAGGGGAAGAAGGAAAACTGTTTTTT

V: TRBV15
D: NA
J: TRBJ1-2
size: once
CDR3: CASGGRGYYGYTF
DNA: TGTGCCAGCGGGGGGAGAGGTTACTATGGCTACACCTTC

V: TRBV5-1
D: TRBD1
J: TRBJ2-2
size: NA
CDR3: CASSLGQAGPGELFF
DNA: TGCGCCAGCAGCTTAGGACAGGCGGGTCCCGGGGAGCTGTTTTTT

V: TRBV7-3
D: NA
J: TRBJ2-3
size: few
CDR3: CASSRDGSTDTQYF
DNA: TGTGCCAGCAGCCGGGACGGCTCCACAGATACGCAGTATTTT

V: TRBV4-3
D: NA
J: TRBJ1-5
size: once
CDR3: CASSQDPGVQPQHF
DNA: TGCGCCAGCAGCCAAGATCCAGGGGTTCAGCCCCAGCATTTT

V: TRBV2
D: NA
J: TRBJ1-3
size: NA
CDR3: CASREGLDTIYF
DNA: TGTGCCAGCAGAGAGGGGTTAGACACCATATATTTT

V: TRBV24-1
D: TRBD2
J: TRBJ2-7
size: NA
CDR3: CATSDAGAGGGEQYF
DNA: TGTGCCACCAGTGATGCCGGGGCGGGAGGAGGCGAGCAGTACTTC

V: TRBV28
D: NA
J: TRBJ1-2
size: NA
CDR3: CASSLWGANGYTF
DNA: TGTGCCAGCAGTTTATGGGGGGCGAATGGCTACACCTTC

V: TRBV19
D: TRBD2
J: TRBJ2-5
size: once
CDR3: CASRTSGMETQYF
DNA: TGTGCCAGTAGGACGAGCGGGATGGAGACCCAGTACTTC

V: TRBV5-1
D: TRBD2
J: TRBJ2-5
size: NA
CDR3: CASSLASLAGGETQYF
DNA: TGCGCCAGCAGCTTGGCGTCCCTAGCGGGAGGCGAGACCCAGTACTTC

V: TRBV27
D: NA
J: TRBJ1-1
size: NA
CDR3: CASSLGASVNTEAFF
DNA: TGTGCCAGCAGTTTGGGGGCCAGCGTGAACACTGAAGCTTTCTTT

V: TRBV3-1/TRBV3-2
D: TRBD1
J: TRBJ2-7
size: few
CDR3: CASSQEGTGGEQYF
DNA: TGTGCCAGCAGCCAAGAGGGAACAGGGGGCGAGCAGTACTTC

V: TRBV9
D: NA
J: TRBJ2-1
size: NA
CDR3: CASSVVGGSSSYNEQFF
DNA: TGTGCCAGCAGCGTAGTTGGGGGGTCGAGTTCCTACAATGAGCAGTTCTTC

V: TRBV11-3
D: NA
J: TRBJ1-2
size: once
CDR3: CASSLRGGDYGYTF
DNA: TGTGCCAGCAGCTTACGGGGGGGCGACTATGGCTACACCTTC

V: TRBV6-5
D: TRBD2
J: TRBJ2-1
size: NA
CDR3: CASSPIGGTYNEQFF
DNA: TGTGCCAGCAGTCCTATCGGGGGGACCTACAATGAGCAGTTCTTC

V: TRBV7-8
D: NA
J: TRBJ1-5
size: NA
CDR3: CASSLVGQNQPQHF
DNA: TGTGCCAGCAGCTTAGTTGGTCAGAATCAGCCCCAGCATTTT

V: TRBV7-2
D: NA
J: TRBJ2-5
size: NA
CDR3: CASSPYGETQYF
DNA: TGTGCCAGCAGCCCTTATGGGGAAACCCAGTACTTC

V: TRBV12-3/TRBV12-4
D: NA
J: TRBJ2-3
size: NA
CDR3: CASSFKAAQVRYF
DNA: TGTGCCAGCAGTTTTAAGGCAGCCCAAGTTCGGTATTTT

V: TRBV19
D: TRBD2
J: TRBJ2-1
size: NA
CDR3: CASSIGTSGRNEQFF
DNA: TGTGCCAGTAGTATCGGGACTAGCGGGAGAAATGAGCAGTTCTTC

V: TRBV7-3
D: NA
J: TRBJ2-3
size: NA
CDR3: CASSPISAGPTDTQYF
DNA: TGTGCCAGCAGCCCAATTAGTGCGGGACCCACAGATACGCAGTATTTT

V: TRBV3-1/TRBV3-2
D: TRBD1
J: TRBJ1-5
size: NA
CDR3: CASSQEKGAGQPQHF
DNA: TGTGCCAGCAGCCAGGAGAAGGGGGCTGGTCAGCCCCAGCATTTT

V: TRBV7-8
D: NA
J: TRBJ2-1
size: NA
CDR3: CASSAGQYNEQFF
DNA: TGTGCCAGCAGCGCCGGACAGTATAATGAGCAGTTCTTC

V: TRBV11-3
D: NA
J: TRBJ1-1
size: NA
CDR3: CASSSRNTEAFF
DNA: TGTGCCAGCAGCTCAAGGAACACTGAAGCTTTCTTT

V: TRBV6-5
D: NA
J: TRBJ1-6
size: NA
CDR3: CASSTQLYNSPLHF
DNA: TGTGCCAGCAGTACACAGCTCTATAATTCACCCCTCCACTTT

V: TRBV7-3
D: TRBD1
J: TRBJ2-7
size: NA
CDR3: CASSLGTGGFNSYEQYF
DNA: TGTGCCAGCAGCTTAGGTACAGGGGGCTTCAACTCCTACGAGCAGTACTTC

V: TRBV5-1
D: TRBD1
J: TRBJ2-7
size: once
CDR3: CASSSSSGTGGLSYEQYF
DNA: TGCGCCAGCAGCTCTTCAAGCGGGACAGGGGGCCTTTCCTACGAGCAGTACTTC

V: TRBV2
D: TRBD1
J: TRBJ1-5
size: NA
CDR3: CASSEHFGTGVEPQHF
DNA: TGTGCCAGCAGTGAACATTTCGGGACAGGGGTAGAGCCCCAGCATTTT